What follows are 5 T cell receptor beta chains derived from one specimen sequenced in a study of OX40 agonist ivuxolimab in advanced cancers. Sequencing used immunoSEQ multiplex PCR; TCRdb keeps in-frame clones, though not all of them. The repertoire holds around 20,000 clones, with 80% to 95% as singletons. Sequenced here: CD4+ or CD8+ T cells sorted from blood, sampled in a trial of the OX40 agonist ivuxolimab. These receptors were obtained from an adult with an advanced solid tumor such as melanoma, head and neck, liver or kidney cancer.

This clone was detected only once. This chain connects TRBV19 to TRBJ2-7; the match to TRBD2 covers 9 bases. Germline V gene data show CDR1 as LNHDA and CDR2 as SQIVND (reference sequence). The CDR3 spans 14 residues. The J segment lost 3 bases and the V segment lost 5 bases, leaving 5 bases of the junction unmatched. DNA for the CDR3: TGTGCCAGTAGTCCGGGACTAGCCGGCTACGAGCAGTACTTC. The encoded protein is CASSPGLAGYEQYF. Combining the CDR3 with reference TRBV19 and TRBJ2-7 gives the whole variable domain DGGITQSPKYLFRKEGQNVTLSCEQNLNHDAMYWYRQDPGQGLRLIYYSQIVNDFQKGDIAEGYSVSREKKESFPLTVTSAQKNPTAFYLCASSPGLAGYEQYFGPGTRLTVT.

The rearrangement joins TRBV5-1 to TRBJ2-1; TRBD2 matches at 9 bases. Germline V gene lookup returns CDR1 SGHRS and CDR2 YFSETQ. With V trimmed by 7 bases and J by 4 bases, 6 bases remained unmatched. The CDR3 loop spans 14 amino acids. DNA of the CDR3: TGCGCCAGCTCTTGGACTAGCGAGTACAATGAGCAGTTCTTC. Protein sequence: CASSWTSEYNEQFF.

The rearrangement uses TRBV4-1 and TRBJ2-1; no clear D gene. Germline loops: CDR1 MGHRA, CDR2 YSYEKL. The CDR3 loop spans 13 amino acids. The ends were cut back, 0 bases at V and 7 bases at J, with 7 bases in the middle. Here the CDR3 reads CASSQDNSNEQFF. CDR3 nucleotide sequence: TGCGCCAGCAGCCAAGATAACTCTAATGAGCAGTTCTTC.

The count of this clone is one. V usage is TRBV19 and J usage is TRBJ2-4; tentative D call: TRBD1 (6 bases). The CDR3 runs to 13 residues. V was cut by 5 bases and J by 6 bases, with 11 bases left in between. CDR1 is LNHDA, CDR2 SQIVND, per germline (reference sequence). CDR3 residues: CASSFGGLNIQYF. The CDR3, as DNA: TGTGCCAGTAGTTTTGGGGGCTTAAACATTCAGTACTTC.

This chain links TRBV7-9 with TRBJ2-5, with 11 nucleotides matching TRBD1. Looked up from germline, CDR1 is SEHNR and CDR2 is FQNEAQ (reference sequence). Trimming at V came to 5 bases and at J to 2 bases, leaving 4 bases not matched to a gene. The CDR3 is made up of 15 amino acids. Here the CDR3 reads CASSHGTGGQETQYF. DNA for the CDR3: TGTGCCAGCAGCCATGGGACAGGGGGACAAGAGACCCAGTACTTC.